This entry is about one TCR beta chain. V was shortened by 2 bases and J by 4 bases, with 12 bases between the two germline ends. Germline lookup yields CDR1 SGHTA and CDR2 FQGNSA. This CDR3 has 15 residues. The sample comes from a study of siplizumab effects on memory and regulatory T cells. Sequenced by immunoSEQ multiplex PCR; TCRdb stores in-frame clones only, minus some. The sample consists of about 120,000 clones, roughly 94% of them appearing once. The sequenced sample consisted of non-Treg CD4+ T cells sorted from blood. This chain uses TRBV7-2 with TRBJ1-3; D not certain. The clonotype was recovered from a human donor in good health. CDR3 region: CASSLSRGSGNTIYF. CDR3 nucleotide sequence: TGTGCCAGCAGCTTAAGCAGAGGCTCAGGAAACACCATATATTTT.